Listed below are T cell receptor beta chains from one sample, sequenced in a study of cytomegalovirus exposure and HLA in healthy donors. Profiled with immunoSEQ multiplex PCR; TCRdb holds only in-frame clones, not every one. Of 150,000 to 200,000 clones in the sample, approximately 81% are singletons; the top ten hold around 2.1%. The sequencing sample was made of PBMCs. These receptor sequences come from a young woman in good health and CMV-seropositive. CDR3s include the opening cysteine and the closing phenylalanine or tryptophan. The D gene is left open where the match is weak. Clone size is not always given. Where it is, it says once, few, many or a class for expanded clones.

TRBJ2-3,-,TRBV4-2,14,-,CASSQEDSWDTQYF,TGTGCCAGCAGCCAAGAAGATAGTTGGGATACGCAGTATTTT
TRBJ2-5,-,TRBV2,13,-,CASRRQPQETQYF,TGTGCCAGCCGCCGACAGCCACAAGAGACCCAGTACTTC
TRBJ2-5,TRBD1,TRBV5-8,13,-,CASRFTGTGTQYF,TGTGCCAGCAGATTCACAGGGACAGGGACCCAGTACTTC
TRBJ2-7,-,TRBV10-3,14,-,CAISESQGSYEQYF,TGTGCCATCAGTGAATCTCAGGGCTCGTACGAGCAGTACTTC
TRBJ2-2,-,TRBV7-7,14,-,CASRPKTGTGELFF,TGTGCCAGCAGACCAAAAACGGGAACCGGGGAGCTGTTTTTT
TRBJ2-3,TRBD1,TRBV30,16,-,CAWSVTGRGQADTQYF,TGTGCCTGGAGTGTAACGGGCAGGGGGCAGGCAGATACGCAGTATTTT
TRBJ1-2,-,TRBV6-1,14,-,CASSRQVANYGYTF,TGTGCCAGCAGTCGACAGGTCGCTAACTATGGCTACACCTTC
TRBJ1-1,-,TRBV16,13,once,CASSVGGNTEAFF,TGTGCCAGCAGCGTCGGAGGGAACACTGAAGCTTTCTTT
TRBJ1-2,-,TRBV14,15,-,CASSQGGGRWNGYTF,TGTGCCAGCAGCCAAGGTGGGGGCCGATGGAATGGCTACACCTTC
TRBJ1-4,-,TRBV30,14,-,CAWSTGGTGEKLFF,TGTGCCTGGAGCACCGGAGGGACCGGTGAAAAACTGTTTTTT
TRBJ2-3,-,TRBV14,13,-,CASRVGSTDTQYF,TGTGCCAGCAGAGTCGGGAGCACAGATACGCAGTATTTT
TRBJ2-3,-,TRBV7-3,16,-,CASSLSALTRGDTQYF,TGTGCCAGCAGCTTGAGCGCCTTGACCCGAGGGGATACGCAGTATTTT
TRBJ2-5,TRBD2,TRBV11-2,16,-,CASSLVGAGGLREQYF,TGTGCCAGCAGCTTAGTGGGGGCGGGGGGGCTCCGAGAGCAGTACTTC
TRBJ2-2,TRBD1,TRBV13,14,-,CASSSDRGTGELFF,TGTGCCAGCAGCTCGGACAGGGGAACCGGGGAGCTGTTTTTT
TRBJ2-1,TRBD2,TRBV7-3,17,-,CASSLSTRGGSNNEQFF,TGTGCCAGCAGCTTAAGCACACGGGGGGGCTCTAACAATGAGCAGTTCTTC
TRBJ2-1,-,TRBV29-1,11,-,CSVEIYNEQFF,TGCAGCGTTGAAATATACAATGAGCAGTTCTTC
TRBJ2-2,-,TRBV11-2,16,once,CASSKAVQGNTGELFF,TGTGCCAGCAGCAAAGCTGTCCAGGGGAACACCGGGGAGCTGTTTTTT
TRBJ2-1,TRBD2,TRBV6-9,17,-,CASSPPDGLAGDLWWFF,TGTGCCAGCAGCCCCCCTGATGGACTAGCGGGAGACCTCTGGTGGTTCTTC